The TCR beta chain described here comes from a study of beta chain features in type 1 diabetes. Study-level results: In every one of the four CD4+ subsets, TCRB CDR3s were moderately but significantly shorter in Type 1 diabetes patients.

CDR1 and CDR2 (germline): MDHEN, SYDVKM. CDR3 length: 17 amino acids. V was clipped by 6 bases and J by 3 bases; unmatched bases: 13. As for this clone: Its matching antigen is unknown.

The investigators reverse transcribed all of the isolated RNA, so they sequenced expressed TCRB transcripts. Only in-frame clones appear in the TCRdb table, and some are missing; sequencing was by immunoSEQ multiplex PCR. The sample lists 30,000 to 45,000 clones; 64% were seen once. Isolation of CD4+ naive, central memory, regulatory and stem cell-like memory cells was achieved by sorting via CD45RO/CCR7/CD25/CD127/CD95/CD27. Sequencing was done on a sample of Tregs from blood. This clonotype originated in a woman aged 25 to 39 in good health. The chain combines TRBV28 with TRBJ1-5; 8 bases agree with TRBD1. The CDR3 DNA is TGTGCCAGCAGCCCACCGTCCGGGACAGGTTTCAATCAGCCCCAGCATTTT. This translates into CASSPPSGTGFNQPQHF.